The 26 T cell receptor beta chains presented below share a single source sample, sequenced in a study of beta chain features in type 1 diabetes. Study observations and caveats: TCRB CDR3s from Type 1 diabetes patients were moderately but significantly shorter in all four CD4+ subsets.

These receptors have no identified antigens. Isolated RNA was reverse transcribed in full, so expressed TCRB transcripts were sequenced. Only in-frame clones appear in the TCRdb table, and some are missing; sequencing was by immunoSEQ multiplex PCR. The repertoire holds fewer than 450,000 clones, roughly 14% seen once, with roughly 0.015% in the top ten. Sequencing was carried out using naive CD4+ T cells from blood. The source of these receptors is a woman in her late teens or twenties with type 1 diabetes.

Comments on this clone: Other DNA sequences of this sample code for an identical CDR3. The V call is TRBV9, the J call TRBJ2-5; 10 bases line up with TRBD2. Unmatched junction bases numbered 6, after V lost 2 bases and J lost 2 bases. The CDR3 loop spans 16 amino acids. Germline values: CDR1 SGDLS, CDR2 YYNGEE. The CDR3 loop reads CASSVSPLAGQETQYF. The CDR3, as DNA: TGTGCCAGCAGCGTCAGTCCACTAGCGGGGCAAGAGACCCAGTACTTC.

The V call is TRBV19, the J call TRBJ2-3, with 8 positions matching TRBD1. The germline gives CDR1 LNHDA, CDR2 SQIVND (reference sequence). With V trimmed by 9 bases and J by 2 bases, 7 bases remained unmatched. The CDR3 sequence is 14 residues long. The CDR3 DNA follows: TGTGCCAGCGGGGACAGGCCCTACACAGATACGCAGTATTTT. Its protein product is CASGDRPYTDTQYF.

This clone has more than one count but fewer than ten. The chain recombines TRBV19 with TRBJ2-1; TRBD2 aligns across 10 bases. The CDR3 length is 14 residues. Germline CDR1 and CDR2: LNHDA and SQIVND (reference sequence). J was trimmed by 4 bases and V by 8 bases; bases with no gene match: 5. The CDR3 DNA reads TGTGCCAGTTCGACTAGCGGGTTATACAATGAGCAGTTCTTC. Protein sequence: CASSTSGLYNEQFF.

The chain has TRBV18 and TRBJ2-3, with 12 bases identical to TRBD2. The CDR3 is made up of 17 amino acids. Trimming cost V 2 bases and J 5 bases; bases outside gene matches: 8. From germline, CDR1 is KGHSH and CDR2 LQKENI. CDR3 coding DNA: TGTGCCAGCTCACCATTTAGACTAGCGGGAGCTGGAGATACGCAGTATTTT. This translates into CASSPFRLAGAGDTQYF.

There are a few counts of this clone. This rearrangement joins TRBV28 to TRBJ2-7; 7 nucleotides match TRBD2. Germline-derived CDR1 and CDR2 are MDHEN and SYDVKM. Trimming removed 5 bases from V and 4 bases from J; junction bases left unmatched: 8. The CDR3 covers 14 residues. The CDR3 reads CASSPSGSLYEQYF. CDR3 nucleotides: TGTGCCAGCAGTCCTAGCGGCTCTCTTTACGAGCAGTACTTC.

V and J are TRBV9 and TRBJ2-3; TRBD1 might be the D (6 bases). The V gene lost 0 bases and the J gene lost 0 bases, with 11 bases spanning the gap. The CDR3 totals 16 residues. The V gene's germline CDR1 is SGDLS and CDR2 YYNGEE. CDR3 in amino acids: CASSVGNRASTDTQYF. CDR3 sequence (DNA): TGTGCCAGCAGCGTAGGGAACAGGGCCAGCACAGATACGCAGTATTTT.

This clone was seen more than once but under ten times. J is TRBJ2-1 and V is TRBV7-2; 7 bases match TRBD2. CDR3 length: 15 residues. After removal of 1 base from V and 3 bases from J, the junction contained 3 bases not matched to a gene. The germline gives CDR1 SGHTA, CDR2 FQGNSA. CDR3 amino acids: CASSLVPGGYNEQFF. In nucleotides, the CDR3 is TGTGCCAGCAGCTTAGTCCCGGGAGGCTACAATGAGCAGTTCTTC.

This clone has just a few counts. The chain joins TRBV30 to TRBJ1-5; 7 bases fit TRBD1. V dropped 1 base and J dropped 7; count of bases not matched to a gene: 7. The CDR3 totals 14 residues. Germline V gene lookup returns CDR1 GTSNPN and CDR2 SVGIG (reference sequence). The DNA of the CDR3 is TGTGCCTGGAGTGCAGGGGGGCCCTCCCAGCCCCAGCATTTT. Encoded protein: CAWSAGGPSQPQHF.

With regard to this clone: The identical CDR3 is also encoded by other nucleotide sequences in the sample. The chain is built from TRBV5-6 and TRBJ1-2; D is ambiguous. The CDR3 runs to 13 residues. The ends were cut back, 1 base at V and 4 bases at J, with 8 bases in the middle. CDR1 and CDR2 (germline): SGHDT, YYEEEE. The CDR3 DNA sequence: TGTGCCAGCAGCTTGCGGGGAAGCTATGGCTACACCTTC. Translating gives CASSLRGSYGYTF.

The chain links TRBV12-5 to TRBJ1-5, with 9 bases that match TRBD1. The CDR3 has 15 amino acids. Germline CDR1 reads LGHNT; CDR2 reads FRNRAP. V lost 6 bases to trimming and J lost 6 bases; unmatched junction nucleotides: 9. The CDR3 DNA is TGTGCTAGTGGCTGGACAGGGGTGAGTAGTCAGCCCCAGCATTTT. Translated: CASGWTGVSSQPQHF.

The rearrangement joins TRBV27 to TRBJ2-3; 10 bases are a match to TRBD2. From germline, CDR1 is MNHEY and CDR2 SMNVEV (reference sequence). V dropped 7 bases and J dropped 7; count of bases not matched to a gene: 14. The CDR3 totals 16 residues. This CDR3 reads CASTPLLAGVVNTQYF. CDR3 nucleotide sequence: TGTGCCAGCACACCTCTGCTAGCGGGAGTTGTGAATACGCAGTATTTT.

This clone was counted between two and nine times. This chain connects TRBV28 to TRBJ2-5, with TRBD1 matching 9 bases. This CDR3 has 15 amino acids. The trim removed 6 bases at V and 6 bases at J, leaving 11 bases unmatched. Germline-derived CDR1 and CDR2 are MDHEN and SYDVKM. The CDR3 is CASSLSGQGGKTQYF. The CDR3 bases are TGTGCCAGCAGCCTCTCGGGACAGGGAGGGAAGACCCAGTACTTC. Looking up the rest from reference TRBV28 and TRBJ2-5 gives the full variable domain: DVKVTQSSRYLVKRTGEKVFLECVQDMDHENMFWYRQDPGLGLRLIYFSYDVKMKEKGDIPEGYSVSREKKERFSLILESASTNQTSMYLCASSLSGQGGKTQYFGPGTRLLVL.

This sequence joins TRBV5-1 and TRBJ2-1; 11 bases fit TRBD2. J gave up 8 bases and V 7 bases, and 8 bases lay outside the gene matches. This CDR3 is built from 14 residues. The germline V gene encodes CDR1 SGHRS and CDR2 YFSETQ. The CDR3 DNA is TGCGCCAGCGTCCCTAGCGGGAGGAAAGATGAGCAGTTCTTC. Translating it yields CASVPSGRKDEQFF.

The chain joins TRBV27 to TRBJ2-3; 11 nucleotides line up with TRBD2. The CDR3 loop spans 16 amino acids. V trimming: 6 bases; J trimming: 3 bases; junction bases outside the gene matches: 8. Germline V lookup: CDR1 MNHEY, CDR2 SMNVEV (reference sequence). CDR3 amino acids: CASSPISSGGTDTQYF. CDR3 nucleotide sequence: TGTGCCAGCAGCCCCATATCTAGCGGGGGGACAGATACGCAGTATTTT.

A few counts support this clone. The CDR3 loop reads CASSPFPTLAGSYNEQFF. DNA for the CDR3: TGTGCCAGCTCACCATTTCCGACACTAGCGGGCTCCTACAATGAGCAGTTCTTC. The J gene is TRBJ2-1, the V gene TRBV18; 9 bases are a match to TRBD2. The trim removed 2 bases at V and 0 bases at J, leaving 8 bases unmatched. This CDR3 is built from 18 residues. The germline V gene encodes CDR1 KGHSH and CDR2 LQKENI.

The gene calls are TRBV30 and TRBJ2-3; 8 nucleotides align to TRBD1. This CDR3 region has 16 residues. The V and J ends lost 1 base and 1 base, in that order; junction bases with no gene match: 7. Germline V gene data show CDR1 as GTSNPN and CDR2 as SVGIG (reference sequence). CDR3 loop: CAWSGQGAVGTDTQYF. As DNA, the CDR3 is TGTGCCTGGAGTGGCCAGGGGGCTGTAGGCACAGATACGCAGTATTTT.

This clone has only a few counts. The chain has TRBV7-2 and TRBJ1-2; perhaps TRBD1 as D (6 bases). V was pared by 5 bases and J by 5 bases, with 21 bases between. The length of the CDR3 is 16 residues. Germline CDR1 is SGHTA and CDR2 is FQGNSA. CDR3 sequence reads: CASSKEGGGLEYGYTF. Here the CDR3 DNA reads TGTGCCAGCAGCAAAGAGGGGGGGGGTCTCGAGTATGGCTACACCTTC.

This clone occurred a few times. The chain is built from TRBV28 and TRBJ2-1; weak D call: TRBD2 (5 bases). The V gene lost 6 bases and the J gene lost 1 base, with 16 bases spanning the gap. The CDR3 extends over 16 amino acids. The germline CDR1 and CDR2 sequences are MDHEN and SYDVKM. Here the CDR3 reads CASRRAPLGSYNEQFF. Written as DNA, the CDR3 is TGTGCCAGCAGGAGGGCCCCACTTGGGTCCTACAATGAGCAGTTCTTC.

This clone was found a few times. J is TRBJ2-5 and V is TRBV28; a weak D match, TRBD2 (6 bases). Germline CDR1 is MDHEN and CDR2 is SYDVKM. This CDR3 has 12 amino acids. V dropped 1 base and J dropped 7 bases, with 7 bases sitting between them. Here the CDR3 DNA reads TGTGCCAGCAGTTTATTCGGGGGGACCCAGTACTTC. This encodes CASSLFGGTQYF.

This clone has just a few counts. This chain uses TRBV4-3 with TRBJ1-5; the D is unclear. This CDR3 region has 10 residues. Germline V gene sequence: CDR1 LGHNA, CDR2 YSLEER. Trimming pared 10 bases from V and 5 bases from J, leaving 6 bases between. CDR3 region: CAISYQPQHF. The CDR3 nucleotides read TGCGCCATTTCTTATCAGCCCCAGCATTTT.

The chain combines TRBV30 with TRBJ1-2; 7 nucleotides match TRBD1. Looked up from germline, CDR1 is GTSNPN and CDR2 is SVGIG (reference sequence). V lost 5 bases and J lost 4; bases outside the gene matches: 10. The CDR3 covers 14 residues. CDR3 residues: CAWARQGGVYGYTF. The CDR3 region has the DNA TGTGCCTGGGCGAGACAGGGTGGAGTCTATGGCTACACCTTC.

The chain recombines TRBV11-2 with TRBJ2-2, with 11 bases matching TRBD1. The V gene's germline CDR1 is SGHAT and CDR2 FQNNGV. The V gene end was trimmed by 11 bases and the J gene end by 3 bases; junction bases not matched to a gene: 8. This CDR3 is built from 15 residues. CDR3: CADRDRGIDTGELFF. The DNA for the CDR3 is TGTGCCGACCGGGACAGGGGGATTGACACCGGGGAGCTGTTTTTT.

The chain carries TRBV6-5 and TRBJ1-4; TRBD1 might be the D (6 bases). This CDR3 contains 13 residues. V lost 6 bases to trimming and J lost 10 bases, with 15 bases between them. From germline, CDR1 is MNHEY and CDR2 SVGAGI. The CDR3, as DNA: TGTGCCAGCAGAGCGTCAGGGGAAGGAAAACTGTTTTTT. Amino acids: CASRASGEGKLFF.

This clone showed up just a few times. V usage is TRBV2 and J usage is TRBJ2-2; 8 nucleotides agree with TRBD2. CDR3 length: 15 residues. Trimming took 5 bases from V and 3 from J; bases not matched to a gene: 5. The germline CDR1 and CDR2 sequences are SNHLY and FYNNEI. CDR3 region: CASSRAGGHTGELFF. CDR3 DNA sequence: TGTGCCAGCAGTCGGGCGGGAGGCCACACCGGGGAGCTGTTTTTT.

This clone has more than one count but fewer than ten. This chain links TRBV30 with TRBJ2-1; 7 bases fit TRBD2. V lost 5 bases and J lost 8; bases outside the gene matches: 9. Germline values: CDR1 GTSNPN, CDR2 SVGIG (reference sequence). This CDR3 contains 13 residues. The CDR3 DNA reads as TGTGCCTGGCGGACTAGATCCGTCTATGAGCAGTTCTTC. It codes for CAWRTRSVYEQFF.

This clone showed up just a few times. The chain recombines TRBV20-1 with TRBJ1-5; no firm D call. The ends were cut back, 0 bases at V and 11 bases at J, with 8 bases in the middle. Germline CDR1 reads DFQATT; CDR2 reads SNEGSKA (reference sequence). This CDR3 spans 11 amino acids. The CDR3 DNA reads as TGCAGTGCTAGAGATAGCGCGACCCAGCATTTT. Protein: CSARDSATQHF.